This T cell receptor beta chain was sequenced during a study of T-cell memory formation after mild COVID-19. The CDR3 has 14 residues. V shed 6 bases and J shed 3 bases, with 12 bases lying between them. Germline CDR1 reads SGHTA; CDR2 reads FQGNSA. This clonotype was detected only a few times. Its antigen is not identified. Overall study results and limits: What remained unconfirmed was the SARS-CoV-2 specificity of second-wave clones peaking on day 37. Contracting CD4+ clones were located mainly in CM and EM, and CD8+ clones in EMRA.

TCRdb re-called the 5' RACE reads with MiXCR, one entry per CDR3 protein. Of some 160,000 distinct CDR3 sequences in the sample, 10% to 15% are singletons; the top ten hold approximately 3.6%. This receptor was taken from a man between 18 and 29 years old who had mild COVID-19 (a few samples of this study predate the infection). Cell type and time point are not known. This chain links TRBV7-2 with TRBJ1-5; D unclear. Sample: PBMCs or a T cell subset sorted from them (not recorded which). The CDR3 nucleotides read TGTGCCAGCAGAGGGAGCAGTATCAATCAGCCCCAGCATTTT. Translating gives CASRGSSINQPQHF. Full variable domain (remainder filled in from reference TRBV7-2 and TRBJ1-5): GAGVSQSPSNKVTEKGKDVELRCDPISGHTALYWYRQSLGQGLEFLIYFQGNSAPDKSGLPSDRFSAERTGGSVSTLTIQRTQQEDSAVYLCASRGSSINQPQHFGDGTRLSIL.